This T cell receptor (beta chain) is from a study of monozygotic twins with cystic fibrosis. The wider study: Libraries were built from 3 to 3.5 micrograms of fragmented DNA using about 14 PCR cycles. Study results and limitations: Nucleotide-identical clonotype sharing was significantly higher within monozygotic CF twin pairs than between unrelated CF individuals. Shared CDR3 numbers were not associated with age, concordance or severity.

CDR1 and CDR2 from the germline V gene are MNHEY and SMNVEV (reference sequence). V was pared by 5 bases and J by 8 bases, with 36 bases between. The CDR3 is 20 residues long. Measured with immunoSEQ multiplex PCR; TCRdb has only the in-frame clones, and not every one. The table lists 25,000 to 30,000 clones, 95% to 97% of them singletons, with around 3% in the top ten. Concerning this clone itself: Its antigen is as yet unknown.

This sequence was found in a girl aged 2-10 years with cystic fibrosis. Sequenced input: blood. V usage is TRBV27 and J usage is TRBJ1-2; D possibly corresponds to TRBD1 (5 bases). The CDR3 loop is CASSPSYLLKGPRGLWGYTF. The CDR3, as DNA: TGTGCCAGCAGTCCCAGCTACCTCCTAAAGGGACCGAGGGGTTTATGGGGCTACACCTTC.